This is a list of T cell receptor beta chains from one sample in a study of blood T cell repertoires in COVID-19. The assay was immunoSEQ multiplex PCR, and TCRdb's table has in-frame clones only and misses some. The sample lists 80,000 or so clones, around four fifths seen once, with around 9.7% in the top ten. Sequencing input: peripheral blood. All receptors derive from a human donor in a cohort sampled during active COVID-19. CDR3s include the opening cysteine and the closing phenylalanine or tryptophan. Each record gives: CDR3 protein, CDR3 DNA, clone size, D gene, V gene, J gene. The D gene is left open where the match is weak. Expanded clones get a size class; other rows say once, few or many, or leave the size out.

CDR3aa: CASSYSEAGGSDTQYF
CDR3nt: TGTGCCAGCAGTTACTCGGAAGCGGGAGGGTCAGATACGCAGTATTTT
abundance: -
d_gene: TRBD2
v_gene: TRBV6-5
j_gene: TRBJ2-3

CDR3aa: CASSEVPTGLSNEKLFF
CDR3nt: TGTGCCAGCAGTGAAGTTCCGACAGGGCTCTCTAATGAAAAACTGTTTTTT
abundance: -
d_gene: TRBD1
v_gene: TRBV6-1
j_gene: TRBJ1-4

CDR3aa: CASSQPTGFYGYTF
CDR3nt: TGTGCCAGCAGCCAACCTACAGGTTTCTATGGCTACACCTTC
abundance: once
d_gene: -
v_gene: TRBV3-1/TRBV3-2
j_gene: TRBJ1-2

CDR3aa: CASSTRTGVADTQYF
CDR3nt: TGCGCCAGCAGCACCAGGACAGGGGTTGCAGATACGCAGTATTTT
abundance: -
d_gene: TRBD1
v_gene: TRBV5-1
j_gene: TRBJ2-3

CDR3aa: CASSPGTSGGQETQYF
CDR3nt: TGTGCCAGCAGTCCAGGGACTAGCGGGGGGCAAGAGACCCAGTACTTC
abundance: -
d_gene: TRBD2
v_gene: TRBV6-2/TRBV6-3
j_gene: TRBJ2-5

CDR3aa: CASSELSGGGGSTDTQYF
CDR3nt: TGTGCCAGCAGTGAATTGAGCGGTGGCGGGGGGAGCACAGATACGCAGTATTTT
abundance: -
d_gene: TRBD2
v_gene: TRBV6-1
j_gene: TRBJ2-3

CDR3aa: CASSLRQGARNEKLFF
CDR3nt: TGTGCCAGCAGCTTAAGGCAGGGGGCTCGTAATGAAAAACTGTTTTTT
abundance: -
d_gene: TRBD1
v_gene: TRBV7-9
j_gene: TRBJ1-4

CDR3aa: CASSQVPSDEQFF
CDR3nt: TGTGCCAGCAGCCAAGTCCCCTCCGATGAGCAGTTCTTC
abundance: -
d_gene: -
v_gene: TRBV4-2
j_gene: TRBJ2-1

CDR3aa: CASSPPTGLAGGANEQYF
CDR3nt: TGTGCCAGCAGCCCACCGACGGGACTAGCGGGAGGGGCTAACGAGCAGTACTTC
abundance: -
d_gene: TRBD2
v_gene: TRBV7-9
j_gene: TRBJ2-7

CDR3aa: CASSPSDRGMSEAFF
CDR3nt: TGTGCCAGCAGCCCCTCCGACAGGGGGATGTCTGAAGCTTTCTTT
abundance: -
d_gene: TRBD1
v_gene: TRBV9
j_gene: TRBJ1-1

CDR3aa: CASSVVAGGSYNEQFF
CDR3nt: TGTGCCAGCAGCGTAGTGGCCGGGGGTTCCTACAATGAGCAGTTCTTC
abundance: -
d_gene: -
v_gene: TRBV9
j_gene: TRBJ2-1

CDR3aa: CASSPPDRGLEKLFF
CDR3nt: TGTGCCAGCTCACCACCGGACAGGGGGCTTGAAAAACTGTTTTTT
abundance: -
d_gene: TRBD1
v_gene: TRBV18
j_gene: TRBJ1-4

CDR3aa: CASSSSGRAYEQYF
CDR3nt: TGTGCCAGCAGCTCAAGCGGGAGGGCCTACGAGCAGTACTTC
abundance: -
d_gene: TRBD2
v_gene: TRBV7-3
j_gene: TRBJ2-7

CDR3aa: CASSLEEGQSYEQYF
CDR3nt: TGTGCCAGCAGCTTAGAGGAGGGTCAGTCCTACGAGCAGTACTTC
abundance: -
d_gene: -
v_gene: TRBV7-3
j_gene: TRBJ2-7

CDR3aa: CASSLAGDNEQFF
CDR3nt: TGTGCCAGCAGCTTAGCAGGGGACAATGAGCAGTTCTTC
abundance: -
d_gene: -
v_gene: TRBV7-7
j_gene: TRBJ2-1

CDR3aa: CASSLRLAENTGELFF
CDR3nt: TGTGCCAGCAGCTTAAGACTAGCGGAGAACACCGGGGAGCTGTTTTTT
abundance: -
d_gene: TRBD2
v_gene: TRBV7-6
j_gene: TRBJ2-2

CDR3aa: CASSLSARAGGTYEQYF
CDR3nt: TGTGCCAGCAGCTTGTCTGCGAGGGCGGGGGGGACCTACGAGCAGTACTTC
abundance: -
d_gene: TRBD2
v_gene: TRBV5-4
j_gene: TRBJ2-7

CDR3aa: CASSPTKDRGIMETQYF
CDR3nt: TGCGCCAGCAGCCCTACTAAAGACAGGGGAATCATGGAGACCCAGTACTTC
abundance: -
d_gene: TRBD1
v_gene: TRBV4-1
j_gene: TRBJ2-5

CDR3aa: CATSRDQTDRAETQYF
CDR3nt: TGTGCCACCAGCAGAGACCAGACGGACAGGGCTGAGACCCAGTACTTC
abundance: -
d_gene: TRBD1
v_gene: TRBV15
j_gene: TRBJ2-5

CDR3aa: CASSSQRKAGELFF
CDR3nt: TGTGCCAGCAGCTCCCAGCGCAAGGCCGGGGAGCTGTTTTTT
abundance: -
d_gene: -
v_gene: TRBV28
j_gene: TRBJ2-2

CDR3aa: CASSPGTGGYEQYF
CDR3nt: TGTGCCAGCAGTCCCGGGACAGGGGGCTACGAGCAGTACTTC
abundance: -
d_gene: TRBD1
v_gene: TRBV27
j_gene: TRBJ2-7

CDR3aa: CSASHRVGSNQPQHF
CDR3nt: TGCAGTGCGAGTCACAGGGTTGGTAGCAATCAGCCCCAGCATTTT
abundance: -
d_gene: -
v_gene: TRBV20-1
j_gene: TRBJ1-5

CDR3aa: CASSPSPGQGGNTIYF
CDR3nt: TGTGCCAGCTCACCAAGTCCGGGACAGGGGGGAAACACCATATATTTT
abundance: once
d_gene: TRBD1
v_gene: TRBV18
j_gene: TRBJ1-3

CDR3aa: CASSLPGQGKGEQYF
CDR3nt: TGTGCCAGTAGCCTACCGGGACAGGGAAAGGGCGAGCAGTACTTC
abundance: -
d_gene: TRBD1
v_gene: TRBV19
j_gene: TRBJ2-7

CDR3aa: CASRRQGAADTQYF
CDR3nt: TGTGCCAGTAGAAGACAGGGGGCGGCAGATACGCAGTATTTT
abundance: few
d_gene: TRBD1
v_gene: TRBV19
j_gene: TRBJ2-3

CDR3aa: CASNTLIGAGVIQYF
CDR3nt: TGTGCCAGCAACACCCTAATCGGAGCGGGGGTAATCCAGTACTTC
abundance: -
d_gene: TRBD2
v_gene: TRBV28
j_gene: TRBJ2-5

CDR3aa: CASSFTSRTYEQYF
CDR3nt: TGTGCCAGCAGTTTCACATCTAGGACCTACGAGCAGTACTTC
abundance: -
d_gene: -
v_gene: TRBV28
j_gene: TRBJ2-7

CDR3aa: CASSESGRAHEQYF
CDR3nt: TGCGCCAGCAGTGAGTCGGGGAGGGCCCACGAGCAGTACTTC
abundance: -
d_gene: TRBD2
v_gene: TRBV10-1
j_gene: TRBJ2-7

CDR3aa: CASKTASYEQYF
CDR3nt: TGTGCCAGCAAGACAGCCTCCTACGAGCAGTACTTC
abundance: -
d_gene: -
v_gene: TRBV12-3/TRBV12-4
j_gene: TRBJ2-7

CDR3aa: CASSPAGSSYNEQFF
CDR3nt: TGTGCCAGCTCTCCTGCGGGGAGCTCCTACAATGAGCAGTTCTTC
abundance: -
d_gene: -
v_gene: TRBV18
j_gene: TRBJ2-1

CDR3aa: CASSPDRETYEQYF
CDR3nt: TGTGCCAGCTCACCCGACAGGGAGACCTACGAGCAGTACTTC
abundance: -
d_gene: TRBD1
v_gene: TRBV18
j_gene: TRBJ2-7

CDR3aa: CASFYGGRNTGELFF
CDR3nt: TGTGCCAGCTTCTATGGCGGCCGGAACACCGGGGAGCTGTTTTTT
abundance: once
d_gene: -
v_gene: TRBV18
j_gene: TRBJ2-2

CDR3aa: CASSSSGSGTGELFF
CDR3nt: TGTGCCAGCAGCTCTAGCGGGAGCGGCACCGGGGAGCTGTTTTTT
abundance: -
d_gene: TRBD2
v_gene: TRBV5-4
j_gene: TRBJ2-2

CDR3aa: CASSTRGGGSTSDTQYF
CDR3nt: TGTGCCAGCTCCACTCGGGGAGGCGGGAGTACCTCCGATACGCAGTATTTT
abundance: -
d_gene: TRBD2
v_gene: TRBV18
j_gene: TRBJ2-3

CDR3aa: CATRLGNGYTF
CDR3nt: TGTGCCACCCGACTAGGGAATGGCTACACCTTC
abundance: -
d_gene: -
v_gene: TRBV6-5
j_gene: TRBJ1-2

CDR3aa: CASSSQGREQYF
CDR3nt: TGCGCCAGCAGCTCACAGGGAAGGGAGCAGTACTTC
abundance: -
d_gene: -
v_gene: TRBV5-1
j_gene: TRBJ2-7

CDR3aa: CASSQDRLAGKTQYF
CDR3nt: TGTGCCAGCAGCCAAGATCGTCTAGCGGGGAAGACGCAGTATTTT
abundance: -
d_gene: TRBD2
v_gene: TRBV3-1/TRBV3-2
j_gene: TRBJ2-3

CDR3aa: CASNSGTANSPLHF
CDR3nt: TGTGCCAGCAATTCCGGGACAGCGAATTCACCCCTCCACTTT
abundance: -
d_gene: TRBD1
v_gene: TRBV28
j_gene: TRBJ1-6

CDR3aa: CASSQGRAPYNEQFF
CDR3nt: TGTGCCAGCTCGCAGGGTAGGGCCCCCTACAATGAGCAGTTCTTC
abundance: once
d_gene: -
v_gene: TRBV18
j_gene: TRBJ2-1

CDR3aa: CASSPTRDSPEAFF
CDR3nt: TGTGCCAGCAGCCCTACCCGGGACAGTCCCGAAGCTTTCTTT
abundance: -
d_gene: TRBD1
v_gene: TRBV7-2
j_gene: TRBJ1-1

CDR3aa: CASSRSDRGPGYF
CDR3nt: TGTGCCAGCAGCCGCTCCGACAGGGGCCCGGGGTACTTC
abundance: few
d_gene: TRBD1
v_gene: TRBV7-9
j_gene: TRBJ2-7

CDR3aa: CASSEYGQLNQPQHF
CDR3nt: TGTGCCAGCAGTGAATATGGACAGTTAAATCAGCCCCAGCATTTT
abundance: -
d_gene: -
v_gene: TRBV25-1
j_gene: TRBJ1-5

CDR3aa: CASRDRYYEQYF
CDR3nt: TGTGCCAGCAGGGACAGATACTACGAGCAGTACTTC
abundance: once
d_gene: -
v_gene: TRBV7-9
j_gene: TRBJ2-7

CDR3aa: CAISAATNEKLFF
CDR3nt: TGTGCCATCAGTGCTGCAACTAATGAAAAACTGTTTTTT
abundance: -
d_gene: -
v_gene: TRBV10-3
j_gene: TRBJ1-4

CDR3aa: CASSLELGSEAFF
CDR3nt: TGTGCCAGCAGTTTAGAACTCGGTTCTGAAGCTTTCTTT
abundance: once
d_gene: -
v_gene: TRBV12-3/TRBV12-4
j_gene: TRBJ1-1

CDR3aa: CATGLQGTIYF
CDR3nt: TGTGCCACGGGCCTCCAGGGCACCATATATTTT
abundance: -
d_gene: -
v_gene: TRBV6-5
j_gene: TRBJ1-3

CDR3aa: CASSPLQGIDYGYTF
CDR3nt: TGTGCCAGCAGCCCCCTCCAGGGGATCGACTATGGCTACACCTTC
abundance: -
d_gene: -
v_gene: TRBV4-2
j_gene: TRBJ1-2